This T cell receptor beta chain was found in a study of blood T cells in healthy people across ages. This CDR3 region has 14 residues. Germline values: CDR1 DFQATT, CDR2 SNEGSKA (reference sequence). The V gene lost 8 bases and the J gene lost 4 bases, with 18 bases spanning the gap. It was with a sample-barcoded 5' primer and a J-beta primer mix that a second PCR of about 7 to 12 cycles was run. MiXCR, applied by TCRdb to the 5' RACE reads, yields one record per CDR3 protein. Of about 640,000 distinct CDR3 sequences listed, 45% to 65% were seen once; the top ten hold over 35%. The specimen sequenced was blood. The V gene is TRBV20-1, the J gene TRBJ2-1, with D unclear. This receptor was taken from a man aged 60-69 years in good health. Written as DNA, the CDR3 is TGCAGTACACGGCCAAACGCGGTGTACAATGAGCAGTTCTTC. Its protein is CSTRPNAVYNEQFF.